This T cell receptor (beta chain) emerged from a study of immune evolution from preneoplasia to lung adenocarcinoma. Study outcomes and limitations: Later-stage lesions appeared to have more T cells, more diversity, less clonality. Top clone frequencies peaked in normal lung, apparently declining through invasive adenocarcinoma.

This clone was seen just once. What it binds is unknown. Assay used: immunoSEQ multiplex PCR; TCRdb lists only in-frame clones, some missing. Of more than 4,000 clones listed, around 77% are singletons. Patients had resection in Japan or China between the mid-2010s and the late 2010s. This CDR3 is built from 13 residues. Germline V lookup: CDR1 PRHDT, CDR2 FYEKMQ (reference sequence). The V gene lost 5 bases and the J gene lost 2 bases, with 6 bases spanning the gap. The TCR originated in a person between 60 and 79 years old with lung adenocarcinoma. The sample taken for sequencing was FFPE adjacent normal lung tissue. This rearrangement joins TRBV13 to TRBJ2-2; D remains unclear. CDR3 sequence: CASSPPNTGELFF. CDR3 DNA sequence: TGTGCCAGCAGCCCCCCTAACACCGGGGAGCTGTTTTTT.